These T cell receptor beta chains were read from a single sample in a study of T cells in Graves' hyperthyroidism and ophthalmopathy. From the multiplex PCR reads, TCRdb called clonotypes with MiXCR, one entry per CDR3 protein. The table shows about 570,000 distinct CDR3 sequences, with roughly 46% occurring only once. Sample: peripheral blood or thyroid tissue (not recorded which). All receptors come from an adult woman with Graves' disease, either hyperthyroidism or ophthalmopathy (not recorded which). Both conserved end residues are part of each CDR3. The order of the fields is J gene, clone size, D gene, V gene, CDR3 protein, CDR3 DNA. The D gene is left open where the match is weak. Size tells how often a clone was seen (once, few, many) or the class of an expanded clone, and some rows leave it out.

j_gene: TRBJ2-5
abundance: NA
d_gene: TRBD1
v_gene: TRBV20-1
CDR3aa: CSARTTGGNQYF
CDR3nt: TGCAGTGCTAGGACGACAGGGGGGAATCAGTACTTC

j_gene: TRBJ2-5
abundance: NA
d_gene: NA
v_gene: TRBV7-2
CDR3aa: CASSQRGGALRETQYF
CDR3nt: TGTGCCAGCAGCCAGAGAGGGGGGGCCCTCCGGGAGACCCAGTACTTC

j_gene: TRBJ2-5
abundance: few
d_gene: NA
v_gene: TRBV10-3
CDR3aa: CAISGDGWQETQYF
CDR3nt: TGTGCCATCAGTGGAGACGGGTGGCAAGAGACCCAGTACTTC

j_gene: TRBJ1-3
abundance: many
d_gene: NA
v_gene: TRBV9
CDR3aa: CASSMTQNPSGNTIYF
CDR3nt: TGTGCCAGCAGCATGACCCAAAACCCCTCTGGAAACACCATATATTTT

j_gene: TRBJ1-2
abundance: NA
d_gene: TRBD1
v_gene: TRBV29-1
CDR3aa: CSVAYRGNAAF
CDR3nt: TGCAGCGTGGCCTACAGGGGCAACGCTGCCTTC

j_gene: TRBJ1-5
abundance: NA
d_gene: NA
v_gene: TRBV20-1
CDR3aa: CSARDLGGVMHF
CDR3nt: TGCAGTGCTAGAGATCTGGGTGGCGTTATGCATTTT

j_gene: TRBJ2-7
abundance: NA
d_gene: NA
v_gene: TRBV7-8
CDR3aa: CASRLRGSPTYEQYF
CDR3nt: TGTGCCAGCAGACTCAGGGGCAGCCCCACCTACGAGCAGTACTTC

j_gene: TRBJ1-2
abundance: NA
d_gene: NA
v_gene: TRBV10-3
CDR3aa: CAISDTGTHGYTF
CDR3nt: TGTGCCATCAGTGATACGGGGACACATGGCTACACCTTC

j_gene: TRBJ1-5
abundance: NA
d_gene: NA
v_gene: TRBV15
CDR3aa: CATSISLLQPRHF
CDR3nt: TGTGCCACCAGTATAAGTCTACTGCAGCCCCGGCATTTT

j_gene: TRBJ2-6
abundance: few
d_gene: NA
v_gene: TRBV19
CDR3aa: CASSPRWKANVLTF
CDR3nt: TGTGCCAGTAGTCCTCGATGGAAGGCGAACGTCCTGACTTTC

j_gene: TRBJ1-5
abundance: NA
d_gene: TRBD1
v_gene: TRBV14
CDR3aa: CASSQAGTGRFGQPQHF
CDR3nt: TGTGCCAGCAGCCAAGCCGGGACAGGGAGATTTGGTCAGCCCCAGCATTTT

j_gene: TRBJ1-1
abundance: NA
d_gene: NA
v_gene: TRBV2
CDR3aa: CASRPPGGVTEAFF
CDR3nt: TGTGCCAGCAGACCCCCCGGGGGGGTCACTGAAGCTTTCTTC

j_gene: TRBJ2-2
abundance: NA
d_gene: NA
v_gene: TRBV7-8
CDR3aa: CASSLGRAVGELFF
CDR3nt: TGTGCCAGCAGTTTAGGCAGGGCCGTCGGGGAGCTGTTTTTT

j_gene: TRBJ2-7
abundance: many
d_gene: NA
v_gene: TRBV12-3/TRBV12-4
CDR3aa: CASRRADEQYF
CDR3nt: TGTGCCAGCAGAAGGGCGGACGAGCAGTACTTC

j_gene: TRBJ2-6
abundance: NA
d_gene: NA
v_gene: TRBV19
CDR3aa: CASSMEGTPNTEAF
CDR3nt: TGTGCCAGTAGTATGGAGGGGACGCCTAACACTGAAGCTTTC

j_gene: TRBJ1-1
abundance: many
d_gene: NA
v_gene: TRBV7-2
CDR3aa: CASSFQSLNTEAFF
CDR3nt: TGTGCCAGCAGCTTTCAGTCCTTGAACACTGAAGCTTTCTTT

j_gene: TRBJ1-5
abundance: few
d_gene: NA
v_gene: TRBV30
CDR3aa: CAWSTGLGQPQHF
CDR3nt: TGTGCCTGGTCGACTGGACTTGGGCAGCCCCAGCATTTT

j_gene: TRBJ1-1
abundance: NA
d_gene: NA
v_gene: TRBV5-1
CDR3aa: CASSSDGDTEAFF
CDR3nt: TGCGCCAGCAGCTCCGACGGAGACACCGAAGCTTTCTTT

j_gene: TRBJ1-2
abundance: many
d_gene: TRBD1
v_gene: TRBV9
CDR3aa: CASSATGVGYTF
CDR3nt: TGTGCCAGCAGCGCGACAGGGGTTGGCTACACCTTC

j_gene: TRBJ1-2
abundance: NA
d_gene: NA
v_gene: TRBV15
CDR3aa: CATSSPGSTTSNYGYTF
CDR3nt: TGTGCCACCAGCAGCCCCGGGAGCACGACTTCTAACTATGGCTACACCTTC

j_gene: TRBJ2-5
abundance: many
d_gene: TRBD2
v_gene: TRBV20-1
CDR3aa: CSGRGGETQYF
CDR3nt: TGCAGTGGGCGGGGAGGGGAGACCCAGTACTTC

j_gene: TRBJ1-2
abundance: NA
d_gene: NA
v_gene: TRBV9
CDR3aa: CASSAYKVGRNYGYTF
CDR3nt: TGTGCCAGCAGCGCCTATAAGGTGGGAAGAAACTATGGCTACACCTTC

j_gene: TRBJ1-2
abundance: NA
d_gene: NA
v_gene: TRBV2
CDR3aa: CASTASTGNYGYTF
CDR3nt: TGTGCCAGCACTGCCTCTACCGGGAACTATGGCTACACCTTC

j_gene: TRBJ2-5
abundance: many
d_gene: NA
v_gene: TRBV24-1
CDR3aa: CATSDPNQETQYF
CDR3nt: TGTGCCACCAGTGATCCGAATCAAGAGACCCAGTACTTC

j_gene: TRBJ1-5
abundance: many
d_gene: TRBD1
v_gene: TRBV2
CDR3aa: CASSVDRGSNQPQHF
CDR3nt: TGTGCCAGCAGCGTGGACAGGGGTAGCAATCAGCCCCAGCATTTT

j_gene: TRBJ2-5
abundance: many
d_gene: NA
v_gene: TRBV11-2
CDR3aa: CASSLDQARRETQYF
CDR3nt: TGTGCCAGCAGCTTAGATCAGGCCAGGAGGGAGACCCAGTACTTC

j_gene: TRBJ2-7
abundance: many
d_gene: TRBD1
v_gene: TRBV24-1
CDR3aa: CATSDPGQGGTYEQYF
CDR3nt: TGTGCCACCAGTGATCCCGGACAGGGTGGGACCTACGAGCAGTACTTC

j_gene: TRBJ1-2
abundance: NA
d_gene: NA
v_gene: TRBV5-1
CDR3aa: CASSLSGDTNYGYTF
CDR3nt: TGCGCCAGCAGCTTGTCCGGGGATACTAACTATGGCTACACCTTC

j_gene: TRBJ1-2
abundance: many
d_gene: NA
v_gene: TRBV5-4
CDR3aa: CASSLGGGKDGYTF
CDR3nt: TGTGCCAGCAGCTTGGGGGGCGGAAAGGATGGCTACACCTTC

j_gene: TRBJ2-7
abundance: NA
d_gene: NA
v_gene: TRBV29-1
CDR3aa: CSVVRAYEQYF
CDR3nt: TGCAGCGTTGTGCGTGCCTACGAGCAGTACTTC

j_gene: TRBJ1-1
abundance: many
d_gene: NA
v_gene: TRBV9
CDR3aa: CASSWGTRMNTEAFF
CDR3nt: TGTGCCAGCAGCTGGGGAACAAGAATGAACACTGAAGCTTTCTTT

j_gene: TRBJ2-7
abundance: NA
d_gene: NA
v_gene: TRBV10-1
CDR3aa: CASSARVYEQYF
CDR3nt: TGCGCCAGCAGTGCAAGGGTATACGAGCAGTACTTC

j_gene: TRBJ2-7
abundance: many
d_gene: TRBD2
v_gene: TRBV5-1
CDR3aa: CASSLARTSKDEQYF
CDR3nt: TGCGCCAGCAGCTTGGCCCGGACTAGCAAGGACGAGCAGTACTTC

j_gene: TRBJ2-7
abundance: few
d_gene: TRBD1
v_gene: TRBV29-1
CDR3aa: CSVAGTEASYEQYF
CDR3nt: TGCAGCGTCGCCGGGACAGAGGCTTCCTACGAGCAGTACTTC

j_gene: TRBJ2-2
abundance: NA
d_gene: TRBD2
v_gene: TRBV4-1
CDR3aa: CASRRGSGSTGELFF
CDR3nt: TGCGCCAGCAGAAGGGGTAGCGGGAGCACCGGGGAGCTGTTTTTT

j_gene: TRBJ1-4
abundance: NA
d_gene: NA
v_gene: TRBV2
CDR3aa: CASSSRFSTNEKLFF
CDR3nt: TGTGCCAGCAGTTCCCGGTTTTCAACTAATGAAAAACTGTTTTTT

j_gene: TRBJ1-1
abundance: many
d_gene: TRBD1
v_gene: TRBV25-1
CDR3aa: CASSGLRGLGEAFF
CDR3nt: TGTGCCAGCAGTGGACTCAGGGGGCTGGGTGAAGCTTTCTTT

j_gene: TRBJ2-7
abundance: many
d_gene: TRBD2
v_gene: TRBV7-2
CDR3aa: CASSQTGTTEQYF
CDR3nt: TGTGCCAGCAGCCAGACCGGGACTACCGAGCAGTACTTC

j_gene: TRBJ1-4
abundance: many
d_gene: NA
v_gene: TRBV5-1
CDR3aa: CASSLSAGINEKLFF
CDR3nt: TGCGCCAGCAGCTTGAGTGCAGGAATAAATGAAAAACTGTTTTTT

j_gene: TRBJ1-2
abundance: NA
d_gene: NA
v_gene: TRBV7-2
CDR3aa: CASSLDEGHYGYTF
CDR3nt: TGTGCCAGCAGCTTAGATGAGGGCCACTATGGCTACACCTTC

j_gene: TRBJ1-5
abundance: NA
d_gene: NA
v_gene: TRBV19
CDR3aa: CASSTQQGFQETQHF
CDR3nt: TGTGCCAGTAGTACACAACAGGGTTTCCAAGAGACCCAGCATTTT

j_gene: TRBJ2-7
abundance: NA
d_gene: NA
v_gene: TRBV11-2
CDR3aa: CASSLGTLDEQYF
CDR3nt: TGTGCCAGCAGCTTGGGGACACTCGACGAGCAGTACTTC

j_gene: TRBJ2-4
abundance: few
d_gene: NA
v_gene: TRBV7-2
CDR3aa: CASSRARGTNIQYF
CDR3nt: TGTGCCAGCAGCCGGGCCAGGGGTACAAACATTCAGTACTTC

j_gene: TRBJ2-7
abundance: many
d_gene: TRBD2
v_gene: TRBV9
CDR3aa: CASSGGSGTSGSFLIF
CDR3nt: TGTGCCAGCAGCGGGGGGTCCGGGACTAGCGGGAGTTTTCTAATTTTC

j_gene: TRBJ1-2
abundance: NA
d_gene: NA
v_gene: TRBV14
CDR3aa: CASSQLMAGHILSGYTF
CDR3nt: TGTGCCAGCAGCCAACTCATGGCGGGACATATCTTGAGCGGCTACACCTTC

j_gene: TRBJ1-5
abundance: many
d_gene: TRBD1
v_gene: TRBV20-1
CDR3aa: CSAERTGRGNQPQHF
CDR3nt: TGCAGTGCTGAACGGACAGGGAGAGGCAATCAGCCCCAGCATTTT

j_gene: TRBJ1-1
abundance: many
d_gene: TRBD1
v_gene: TRBV4-1
CDR3aa: CASSQGQGVENTEAFF
CDR3nt: TGCGCCAGCAGCCAAGGACAGGGGGTGGAGAACACTGAAGCTTTCTTT

j_gene: TRBJ1-1
abundance: NA
d_gene: NA
v_gene: TRBV29-1
CDR3aa: CSLWAGNTEAFF
CDR3nt: TGCAGCTTATGGGCGGGGAACACTGAAGCTTTCTTT

j_gene: TRBJ1-1
abundance: NA
d_gene: TRBD1
v_gene: TRBV12-3/TRBV12-4
CDR3aa: CASTRTGVDEAFF
CDR3nt: TGTGCCAGCACCAGGACAGGGGTAGATGAAGCTTTCTTT

j_gene: TRBJ2-2
abundance: NA
d_gene: NA
v_gene: TRBV6-6
CDR3aa: CASSLDWAGGELFF
CDR3nt: TGTGCCAGCAGTTTAGACTGGGCGGGCGGGGAGCTGTTTTTT

j_gene: TRBJ1-1
abundance: many
d_gene: TRBD1
v_gene: TRBV5-1
CDR3aa: CASSFGTGGEAFF
CDR3nt: TGCGCCAGCAGCTTCGGGACAGGGGGTGAAGCTTTCTTT